The T cell receptor (beta chain) described here comes from a study of blood T cell repertoires in COVID-19. Looking at the study overall: Donors in the United States, Italy and Spain gave samples during acute or convalescent COVID-19. T cells, B-cell-depleted T cells, or PBMCs provided the cDNA or gDNA that served as material.

The CDR3 sequence is 15 residues long. Germline CDR1 and CDR2: GTSNPN and SVGIG (reference sequence). Trimming took off 0 bases at V and 4 bases at J, with 13 bases between the two ends. Clones were sequenced by immunoSEQ multiplex PCR, and TCRdb holds only the in-frame ones, with some missing. The sample includes roughly 200,000 clones, roughly nine tenths seen only once; the top ten take roughly 21%. Sequencing used peripheral blood. The chain employs TRBV30 and TRBJ1-5; a possible D gene is TRBD1 (5 bases). The receptor was isolated from a man aged 55 to 70 with active or convalescent COVID-19. The DNA for the CDR3 is TGTGCCTGGAGTGTACTCCCCGACAGAAATCAGCCCCAGCATTTT. As protein: CAWSVLPDRNQPQHF.